The 22 T cell receptor beta chains below were found in one sample sequenced in a study of beta chain features in type 1 diabetes. The isolated RNA, all of it, was reverse transcribed, so expressed TCRB transcripts were what got sequenced. Profiling relied on immunoSEQ multiplex PCR, and the TCRdb table lists in-frame clones only, not all of them. This table has around 300,000 clones, approximately 8% appearing once. Sequenced material: central memory CD4+ T cells from blood. The receptors were sampled from a woman between 18 and 29 years old in good health.

This clone was counted many times. The chain joins TRBV11-2 to TRBJ2-3; D gene unclear. V lost 4 bases, J lost 0 bases, and 17 bases lay in between. Germline V CDR1 and CDR2: SGHAT, FQNNGV. The CDR3 is 17 amino acids. The chain's CDR3 is CASSSSPAWSSTDTQYF. The CDR3 DNA reads as TGTGCCAGCAGCTCATCCCCGGCCTGGTCAAGCACAGATACGCAGTATTTT.

A few counts support this clone. The rearrangement joins TRBV5-1 to TRBJ2-1; 7 nucleotides match TRBD2. J gave up 0 bases and V 2 bases, and 2 bases lay outside the gene matches. The germline CDR1 and CDR2 sequences are SGHRS and YFSETQ. The CDR3 is 15 residues long. In DNA, the CDR3 is TGCGCCAGCAGCTTTGGCGGGAGCTCCTACAATGAGCAGTTCTTC. It is translated as CASSFGGSSYNEQFF.

This clone was picked up a small number of times. CDR3 DNA sequence: TGTGCCTGGAGTGAAAATTTGGGGGCAGCAAAAGAGACCCAGTACTTC. This translates into CAWSENLGAAKETQYF. The chain employs TRBV30 and TRBJ2-5; weak D call: TRBD1 (6 bases). This CDR3 region has 16 residues. The germline CDR1 and CDR2 sequences are GTSNPN and SVGIG (reference sequence). Trimming pared 1 base from V and 3 bases from J, leaving 18 bases between.

The chain has TRBV29-1 and TRBJ2-1; TRBD1 aligns across 8 bases. CDR1 SQVTM and CDR2 ANQGSEA come from the germline V gene. Trimming cost V 6 bases and J 9 bases; bases outside gene matches: 10. The CDR3 contains 13 residues. CDR3 bases: TGCAGCGTAGCCCCAACAGGGGGAGGTGAGCAGTTCTTC. Residues: CSVAPTGGGEQFF.

This clone was seen many times. This rearrangement joins TRBV7-2 to TRBJ2-2; D gene unclear. CDR1 SGHTA and CDR2 FQGNSA come from the germline V gene. The CDR3 runs to 13 residues. Between the trimmed V and J ends, which lost 5 bases and 2 bases, there was a span of 6 bases. The CDR3: CASSRDNTGELFF. In DNA, the CDR3 is TGTGCCAGCAGCCGCGATAACACCGGGGAGCTGTTTTTT.

In the case of this clone: The junction departs from the called germline gene at one end, perhaps through a read error. The chain recombines TRBV6-6 with TRBJ1-4; D is undetermined. Germline V gives CDR1 MNHNY, CDR2 SVGAGI (reference sequence). The CDR3 covers 11 residues. In nucleotides, the CDR3 is TGTGCCAGCAGTGAAACTGGGCGGGCGTCATTT. This encodes CASSETGRASF.

The chain couples TRBV6-5 to TRBJ2-3; 7 bases match TRBD1. This CDR3 is built from 15 residues. V lost 7 bases, J lost 4 bases, and 11 bases stayed unmatched. Germline values: CDR1 MNHEY, CDR2 SVGAGI. As DNA, the CDR3 is TGTGCCAGCAACCGAGGGGGCGCGCCGTCAGATACGCAGTATTTT. Its protein product is CASNRGGAPSDTQYF.

The V and J genes are TRBV7-2 and TRBJ2-2; TRBD1 matches at 7 bases. The CDR3 contains 13 residues. The J segment lost 1 base and the V segment lost 8 bases, leaving 1 base of the junction unmatched. Looked up from germline, CDR1 is SGHTA and CDR2 is FQGNSA. The chain's CDR3 is CASGDRNTGELFF. The CDR3 coding sequence is TGTGCCAGCGGGGACAGGAACACCGGGGAGCTGTTTTTT. Based on the CDR3 plus reference TRBV7-2 and TRBJ2-2, the full variable domain is GAGVSQSPSNKVTEKGKDVELRCDPISGHTALYWYRQSLGQGLEFLIYFQGNSAPDKSGLPSDRFSAERTGGSVSTLTIQRTQQEDSAVYLCASGDRNTGELFFGEGSRLTVL.

J is TRBJ1-1 and V is TRBV29-1; TRBD1 might be the D (5 bases). Germline V gene sequence: CDR1 SQVTM, CDR2 ANQGSEA. The CDR3 runs to 12 residues. V shed 8 bases and J shed 7 bases, with 17 bases lying between them. CDR3 DNA sequence: TGCAGCACAACTCGAAGTGGGGGTGAAGCTTTCTTT. Protein: CSTTRSGGEAFF.

The chain joins TRBV6-1 to TRBJ1-1, with TRBD1 as a possible D gene (6 bases). CDR1 and CDR2 from the germline V gene are MNHNS and SASEGT. Between the trimmed V and J ends, which lost 6 bases and 3 bases, there was a span of 14 bases. There are 14 residues in the CDR3. In DNA, the CDR3 is TGTGCCAGCAGGAAGGACAGATTGGACACTGAAGCTTTCTTT. It encodes CASRKDRLDTEAFF.

This clone was seen a few times. This chain uses TRBV7-9 with TRBJ1-2; D is unresolved. This CDR3 is built from 13 residues. The ends were cut back, 7 bases at V and 0 bases at J, with 9 bases in the middle. Germline V gene lookup returns CDR1 SEHNR and CDR2 FQNEAQ (reference sequence). CDR3 nucleotide sequence: TGTGCCAGCACGCAGTTAGCTAACTATGGCTACACCTTC. Translated, it gives CASTQLANYGYTF.

The V gene is TRBV29-1, the J gene TRBJ2-2; 7 bases agree with TRBD1. The CDR3 has 15 amino acids. Trimming took 1 base from V and 1 from J; bases not matched to a gene: 3. The germline V gene encodes CDR1 SQVTM and CDR2 ANQGSEA. The CDR3 here is CSVEAGTVNTGELFF. The CDR3 coding sequence is TGCAGCGTTGAAGCAGGGACAGTGAACACCGGGGAGCTGTTTTTT.

At least ten counts were recorded for this clone. The J gene is TRBJ2-1, the V gene TRBV28, with 8 bases identical to TRBD1. This CDR3 is 13 amino acids long. The germline CDR1 and CDR2 sequences are MDHEN and SYDVKM. V lost 8 bases, J lost 13 bases, and 13 bases stayed unmatched. Written as DNA, the CDR3 is TGTGCCAGCGGGGGACAGGTTCACCTCGGCCAGTTCTTC. It yields the protein CASGGQVHLGQFF.

Concerning this clone: The sample carries other DNA sequences with the same CDR3. V usage is TRBV2 and J usage is TRBJ2-7; a possible D gene is TRBD1 (6 bases). The ends were cut back, 6 bases at V and 3 bases at J, with 6 bases in the middle. The CDR3 covers 11 residues. CDR1 is SNHLY and CDR2 is FYNNEI in the germline V gene. The CDR3 region has the DNA TGTGCCAGCAGGGACAGCTACGAGCAGTACTTC. Residues: CASRDSYEQYF.

There are many counts of this clone. V and J are TRBV7-9 and TRBJ2-6, with D unresolved. The CDR3 length is 15 residues. Germline CDR1 SEHNR, CDR2 FQNEAQ (reference sequence). The V and J ends lost 3 bases and 0 bases respectively, with 6 bases between them. This CDR3 reads CASSFGSSGANVLTF. The CDR3 bases are TGTGCCAGCAGCTTTGGTAGCTCTGGGGCCAACGTCCTGACTTTC.

This chain joins TRBV25-1 and TRBJ1-5; D ambiguous. Between the trimmed V and J ends, which lost 0 bases and 7 bases, there was a span of 7 bases. The CDR3 contains 13 residues. CDR1 is MGHDK and CDR2 is SYGVNS in the germline V gene. CDR3 in amino acids: CASSEYGIQPQHF. In DNA, the CDR3 is TGTGCCAGCAGTGAATATGGAATCCAGCCCCAGCATTTT.

The rearrangement uses TRBV7-9 and TRBJ2-5; the match to TRBD2 covers 8 bases. This CDR3 is built from 14 residues. V lost 4 bases, J lost 4 bases, and 5 bases stayed unmatched. Germline CDR1 and CDR2: SEHNR and FQNEAQ (reference sequence). CDR3 sequence (DNA): TGTGCCAGCAGCTCAAGACTAGCGAGAGAGACCCAGTACTTC. Translating gives CASSSRLARETQYF.

Remarks on this clone: Since the CDR3 does not end with the conserved phenylalanine or tryptophan, this likely comes from a read error. The DNA is omitted, as the CDR3 cannot be located on it reliably, and the CDR3 follows TCRdb's listing. The J gene is TRBJ2-4, the V gene TRBV6-5; the table's TRBD1 call for D was not verified on the DNA. Both ends counted, the CDR3 spans 8 residues. CDR1 and CDR2 (germline): MNHEY, SVGAGI. This CDR3 is CAIQGSGL.

This clone was seen a few times. This CDR3 is also generated by other DNA sequences in the sample. The chain combines TRBV5-6 with TRBJ1-2, with a possible D match to TRBD1 (5 bases). The CDR3 runs to 13 residues. Trimming left V 0 bases short and J 2 bases short, with 5 bases between. The germline V gene encodes CDR1 SGHDT and CDR2 YYEEEE. CDR3 coding DNA: TGTGCCAGCAGCTTGGCAGGGAACTATGGCTACACCTTC. Its protein product is CASSLAGNYGYTF.

This clone was observed a few times. The J gene is TRBJ1-1, the V gene TRBV6-5; D gene unclear. This CDR3 has 14 amino acids. V lost 4 bases to trimming and J lost 1 base, with 10 bases between them. The germline V gene encodes CDR1 MNHEY and CDR2 SVGAGI. CDR3 DNA sequence: TGTGCCAGCAGTTCTCCCAGCAGGAACACTGAAGCTTTCTTT. This gives the protein CASSSPSRNTEAFF.

Only a few counts were recorded for this clone. The V gene is TRBV4-2, the J gene TRBJ2-5; D possibly corresponds to TRBD1 (6 bases). The germline V gene has CDR1 LGHNA and CDR2 YNFKEQ. The V gene lost 3 bases and the J gene lost 1 base, with 15 bases spanning the gap. The CDR3 totals 16 residues. CDR3 coding DNA: TGTGCCAGCAGCCAGGCAAACAGGGCGATCCAAGAGACCCAGTACTTC. Translating it yields CASSQANRAIQETQYF.

A few counts support this clone. The CDR3: CASSQGAQSEQFF. The CDR3 nucleotides are TGTGCCAGCAGTCAGGGGGCGCAGAGTGAGCAGTTCTTC. The rearrangement uses TRBV13 and TRBJ2-1; TRBD1 aligns across 8 bases. This CDR3 is built from 13 residues. Unmatched junction bases numbered 7, after V lost 6 bases and J lost 9 bases. Looked up from germline, CDR1 is PRHDT and CDR2 is FYEKMQ (reference sequence).